Listed below are T cell receptor beta chains from one sample, sequenced in a study of T cell responses to AZD1222 COVID-19 vaccine. The method was immunoSEQ multiplex PCR; TCRdb's version includes in-frame clones alone and lacks a portion of them. In the table there are 120,000 to 150,000 clones, 90% of which are singletons. Specimen: peripheral blood, collected on day 0 of AZD1222 vaccination. Receptor source: an adult in good health. CDR3s include the opening cysteine and the closing phenylalanine or tryptophan. A D gene is named only where the DNA matches it firmly. A clone size is listed for some rows: how often the clone was seen (once, few, many), or a class if it is expanded.

>-|TRBJ1-1|-|TRBV6-5
CASSYTAGDTEAFF
TGTGCCAGCAGTTACACGGCAGGGGACACTGAAGCTTTCTTT
>many|TRBJ2-7|-|TRBV11-3
CASSFVSGSREQYF
TGTGCCAGCAGCTTCGTGAGCGGTTCACGGGAGCAGTACTTC
>-|TRBJ1-4|-|TRBV18
CASSHRANNEKLFF
TGTGCCAGCTCACACAGGGCAAATAACGAAAAACTGTTTTTT
>-|TRBJ2-1|-|TRBV30
CAWSGGGSNEQFF
TGTGCCTGGAGTGGAGGCGGATCTAATGAGCAGTTCTTC
>-|TRBJ2-7|-|TRBV18
CASSPQLYEQYF
TGTGCCAGCTCACCACAACTCTACGAGCAGTACTTC
>few|TRBJ2-7|-|TRBV6-5
CASSYSLPPYEQYF
TGTGCCAGCAGTTACTCACTCCCTCCCTACGAGCAGTACTTC
>-|TRBJ2-2|TRBD2|TRBV19
CATPRAGGLTGELFF
TGTGCCACTCCCCGGGCGGGGGGGCTCACCGGGGAGCTGTTTTTT
>-|TRBJ1-2|-|TRBV10-3
CAIRHQEPPNYGYTF
TGTGCCATCAGACACCAGGAACCCCCTAACTATGGCTACACCTTC
>-|TRBJ1-1|TRBD1|TRBV6-5
CASSYQGASFTEAFF
TGTGCCAGCAGTTACCAGGGGGCGAGTTTCACTGAAGCTTTCTTT
>-|TRBJ1-2|-|TRBV29-1
CSAGNALLSAGYTF
TGCAGCGCCGGTAACGCTCTATTGAGTGCTGGCTACACCTTC
>-|TRBJ1-5|-|TRBV30
CAWEGANQPQHF
TGTGCCTGGGAGGGAGCCAATCAGCCCCAGCATTTT
>-|TRBJ2-7|-|TRBV2
CASSEGWGLYEQYF
TGTGCCAGCAGTGAGGGGTGGGGGCTCTACGAGCAGTACTTC
>-|TRBJ2-7|-|TRBV21-1
CASSAPGSTHEQYF
TGTGCCAGCAGCGCCCCAGGGTCAACCCACGAGCAGTACTTC
>-|TRBJ1-2|-|TRBV6-5
CASSYSPEHYGYTF
TGTGCCAGCAGTTACTCGCCAGAGCACTATGGCTACACCTTC
>-|TRBJ2-1|-|TRBV15
CATSRRRGQGYNEQFF
TGTGCCACCAGCAGACGGAGGGGGCAGGGCTACAATGAGCAGTTCTTC
>-|TRBJ1-1|-|TRBV19
CASGQYEAFF
TGTGCCAGTGGACAGTATGAAGCTTTCTTT
>-|TRBJ2-2|-|TRBV9
CASSVEITGELFF
TGTGCCAGCAGCGTAGAAATCACCGGGGAGCTGTTTTTT
>-|TRBJ1-5|-|TRBV19
CASKRRISERNQPQHF
TGTGCCAGTAAAAGGAGGATTAGCGAGCGCAATCAGCCCCAGCATTTT
>-|TRBJ2-1|-|TRBV18
CASSRGMWNEQFF
TGTGCCAGCTCACGGGGGATGTGGAATGAGCAGTTCTTC
>once|TRBJ2-3|-|TRBV3-1/TRBV3-2
CASSLHNALGPDTQYF
TGTGCCAGCAGCCTCCATAATGCCCTAGGGCCAGATACGCAGTATTTT
>-|TRBJ1-3|-|TRBV4-3
CASSQAISGNTIYF
TGCGCCAGCAGCCAGGCCATCTCTGGAAACACCATATATTTT
>-|TRBJ2-7|TRBD1|TRBV25-1
CASDRGQGHEQYF
TGTGCCAGCGATAGAGGACAGGGCCACGAGCAGTACTTC
>-|TRBJ2-1|-|TRBV6-1
CASSESLARNEQFF
TGTGCCAGCAGTGAATCACTGGCGAGAAATGAGCAGTTCTTC
>-|TRBJ2-6|-|TRBV5-6
CASSVTRRRGNSGANVLTF
TGTGCCAGCAGCGTAACCCGCCGCCGGGGAAACTCTGGGGCCAACGTCCTGACTTTC
>-|TRBJ2-7|-|TRBV2
CASQGRKYEQYF
TGTGCCTCACAGGGCCGTAAGTACGAGCAGTACTTC
>-|TRBJ1-6|-|TRBV18
CASSPRGGGTDSPLHF
TGTGCCAGCTCACCAAGGGGGGGCGGAACCGATTCACCCCTCCACTTT
>-|TRBJ2-1|-|TRBV29-1
CSVEFFNEQFF
TGCAGCGTTGAATTTTTCAATGAGCAGTTCTTC
>-|TRBJ2-3|TRBD2|TRBV7-2
CASKLIAGKFTDTQYF
TGTGCCAGCAAACTAATAGCGGGGAAATTCACAGATACGCAGTATTTT
>-|TRBJ2-7|-|TRBV6-2/TRBV6-3
CASSYSNAVSYEQYF
TGTGCCAGCAGTTACTCGAACGCCGTCTCCTACGAGCAGTACTTC
>-|TRBJ1-3|-|TRBV6-5
CASSYSGRGGNTIYF
TGTGCCAGCAGTTACTCGGGACGGGGGGGAAACACCATATATTTT
>-|TRBJ2-7|TRBD1|TRBV5-4
CASSSNRGYEQYF
TGTGCCAGCAGCTCCAACAGGGGCTACGAGCAGTACTTC
>-|TRBJ2-7|-|TRBV30
CAWSDSSDYEQYF
TGTGCCTGGAGCGACTCCTCCGACTACGAGCAGTACTTC
>-|TRBJ2-3|-|TRBV30
CAWSSDTTDTQYF
TGTGCCTGGAGTTCGGACACCACAGATACGCAGTATTTT
>-|TRBJ1-1|-|TRBV5-1
CASSLGPMNTEAFF
TGCGCCAGCAGCTTGGGTCCAATGAACACTGAAGCTTTCTTT
>once|TRBJ2-1|-|TRBV5-6
CASSLSLGLSTGEQFF
TGTGCCAGCAGCTTGTCCCTAGGTCTCTCCACGGGGGAGCAGTTCTTC
>-|TRBJ1-2|TRBD1|TRBV5-8
CASSHPGTGRYGYTF
TGTGCCAGCAGCCATCCCGGGACAGGGAGGTATGGCTACACCTTC
>-|TRBJ1-2|-|TRBV12-3/TRBV12-4
CATSWAWRSYTF
TGTGCCACCAGTTGGGCGTGGAGAAGCTACACCTTC
>-|TRBJ2-5|TRBD2|TRBV2
CASSDGLLAGGKETQYF
TGTGCCAGCAGTGATGGGCTACTAGCGGGAGGAAAAGAGACCCAGTACTTC
>few|TRBJ2-1|-|TRBV5-6
CASSFPPGTLNNEQFF
TGTGCCAGCAGCTTTCCTCCCGGGACTCTCAACAATGAGCAGTTCTTC
>-|TRBJ2-7|TRBD1|TRBV5-1
CASSSKDRAAYEQYF
TGCGCCAGCAGCTCAAAGGACAGGGCCGCCTACGAGCAGTACTTC
>few|TRBJ2-4|TRBD1|TRBV28
CASSITGQGENIQYF
TGTGCCAGCAGTATTACGGGACAGGGGGAAAACATTCAGTACTTC
>-|TRBJ1-4|-|TRBV3-1/TRBV3-2
CASSRRDGEKLFF
TGTGCCAGCAGCCGCAGGGACGGTGAAAAACTGTTTTTT
>-|TRBJ1-1|TRBD1|TRBV6-2/TRBV6-3
CASSFLGQGEGEAFF
TGTGCCAGCAGCTTCCTCGGACAGGGGGAAGGTGAAGCTTTCTTT
>-|TRBJ2-7|-|TRBV25-1
CASSESDRYRTYEQYF
TGTGCCAGCAGTGAATCGGATCGCTACCGAACCTACGAGCAGTACTTC
>-|TRBJ1-2|-|TRBV9
CASSVGPTDNYGYTF
TGTGCCAGCAGCGTGGGACCGACGGATAACTATGGCTACACCTTC
>-|TRBJ2-2|-|TRBV11-3
CASSSQRQGVGSGELFF
TGTGCCAGCAGTTCCCAGCGGCAAGGCGTGGGTTCCGGGGAGCTGTTTTTT
>-|TRBJ1-6|-|TRBV6-5
CASSYTPNNSPLHF
TGTGCCAGCAGTTATACCCCAAATAATTCACCCCTCCACTTT
>-|TRBJ1-5|-|TRBV7-2
CASSPRTGGSNQPQHF
TGTGCCAGCAGCCCCCGGACCGGAGGGAGCAATCAGCCCCAGCATTTT
>-|TRBJ2-7|TRBD1|TRBV6-2/TRBV6-3
CASSYSGQGGLSYEQYF
TGTGCCAGCAGTTACTCGGGACAGGGTGGCCTATCCTACGAGCAGTACTTC
>-|TRBJ1-6|-|TRBV3-1/TRBV3-2
CASSQDWAASYNSPLHF
TGTGCCAGCAGCCAAGATTGGGCAGCCTCCTATAATTCACCCCTCCACTTT